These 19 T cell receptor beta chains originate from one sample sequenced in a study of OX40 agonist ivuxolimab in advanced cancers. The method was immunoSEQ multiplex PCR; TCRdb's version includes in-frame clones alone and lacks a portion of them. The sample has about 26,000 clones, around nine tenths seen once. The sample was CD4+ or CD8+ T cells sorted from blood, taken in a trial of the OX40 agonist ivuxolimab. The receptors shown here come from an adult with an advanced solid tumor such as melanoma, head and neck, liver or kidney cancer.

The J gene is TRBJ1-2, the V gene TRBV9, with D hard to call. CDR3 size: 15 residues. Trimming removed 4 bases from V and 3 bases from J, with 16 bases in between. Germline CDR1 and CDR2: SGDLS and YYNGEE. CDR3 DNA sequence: TGTGCCAGCAGCCCTAATTTCCGGGTGGACTATGGCTACACCTTC. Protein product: CASSPNFRVDYGYTF. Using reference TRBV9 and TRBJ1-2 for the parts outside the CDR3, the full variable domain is DSGVTQTPKHLITATGQRVTLRCSPRSGDLSVYWYQQSLDQGLQFLIQYYNGEERAKGNILERFSAQQFPDLHSELNLSSLELGDSALYFCASSPNFRVDYGYTFGSGTRLTVV.

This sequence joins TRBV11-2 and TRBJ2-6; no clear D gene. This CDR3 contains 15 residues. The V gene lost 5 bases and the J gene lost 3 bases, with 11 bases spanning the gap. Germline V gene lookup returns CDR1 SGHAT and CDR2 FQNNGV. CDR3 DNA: TGTGCCAGCAGCCGCCTGGAAGGTGGGGCCAACGTCCTGACTTTC. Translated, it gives CASSRLEGGANVLTF.

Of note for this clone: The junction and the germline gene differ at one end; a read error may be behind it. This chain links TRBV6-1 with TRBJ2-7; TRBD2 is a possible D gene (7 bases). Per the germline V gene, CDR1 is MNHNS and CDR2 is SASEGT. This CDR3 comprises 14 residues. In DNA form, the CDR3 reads TGCGCCAGTAAACCGGGGGGCCCGTCCTACGAGCAGTACTTC. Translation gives CASKPGGPSYEQYF.

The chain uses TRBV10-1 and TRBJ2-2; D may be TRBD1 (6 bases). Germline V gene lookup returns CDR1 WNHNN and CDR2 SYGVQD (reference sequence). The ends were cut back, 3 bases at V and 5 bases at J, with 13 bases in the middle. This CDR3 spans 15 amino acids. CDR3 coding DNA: TGCGCCAGCAGTGAAAGCAGGGGCGGGACCGGGGAGCTGTTTTTT. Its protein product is CASSESRGGTGELFF.

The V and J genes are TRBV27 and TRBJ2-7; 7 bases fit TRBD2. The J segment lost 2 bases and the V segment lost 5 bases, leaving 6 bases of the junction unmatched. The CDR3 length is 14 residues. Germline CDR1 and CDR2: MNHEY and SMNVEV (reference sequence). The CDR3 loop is CASSGGGGPYEQYF. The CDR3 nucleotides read TGTGCCAGCAGTGGTGGCGGGGGACCCTACGAGCAGTACTTC.

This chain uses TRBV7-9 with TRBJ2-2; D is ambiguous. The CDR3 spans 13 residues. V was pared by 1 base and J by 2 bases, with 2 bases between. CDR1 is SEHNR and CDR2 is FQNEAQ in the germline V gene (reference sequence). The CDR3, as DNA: TGTGCCAGCAGCTTAGAAAACACCGGGGAGCTGTTTTTT. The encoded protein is CASSLENTGELFF.

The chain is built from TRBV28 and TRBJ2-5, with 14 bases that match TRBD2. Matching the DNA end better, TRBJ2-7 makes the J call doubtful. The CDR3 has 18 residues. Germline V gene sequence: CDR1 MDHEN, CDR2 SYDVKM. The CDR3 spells CASSPGQRGLAGVSEQYF. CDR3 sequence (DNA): TGTGCCAGCAGTCCAGGACAAAGGGGACTAGCGGGAGTTAGCGAGCAGTACTTC.

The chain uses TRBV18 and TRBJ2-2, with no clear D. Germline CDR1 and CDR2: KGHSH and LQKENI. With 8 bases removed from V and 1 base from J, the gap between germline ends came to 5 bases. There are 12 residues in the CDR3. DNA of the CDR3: TGTGCCAGCCCCCAGAACACCGGGGAGCTGTTTTTT. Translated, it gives CASPQNTGELFF.

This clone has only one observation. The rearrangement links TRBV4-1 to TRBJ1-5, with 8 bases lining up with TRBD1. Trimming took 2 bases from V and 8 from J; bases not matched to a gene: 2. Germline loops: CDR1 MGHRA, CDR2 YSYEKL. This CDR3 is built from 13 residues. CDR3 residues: CASSQTGGEPQHF. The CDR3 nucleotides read TGCGCCAGCAGCCAAACAGGGGGGGAGCCCCAGCATTTT.

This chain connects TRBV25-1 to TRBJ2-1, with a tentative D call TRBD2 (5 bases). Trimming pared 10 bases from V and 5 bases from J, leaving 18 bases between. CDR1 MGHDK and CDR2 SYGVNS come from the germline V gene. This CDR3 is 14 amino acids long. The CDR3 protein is CATGGPRANNEQFF. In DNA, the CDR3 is TGTGCCACCGGAGGACCCCGGGCAAACAATGAGCAGTTCTTC. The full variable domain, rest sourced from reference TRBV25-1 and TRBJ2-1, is EADIYQTPRYLVIGTGKKITLECSQTMGHDKMYWYQQDPGMELHLIHYSYGVNSTEKGDLSSESTVSRIRTEHFPLTLESARPSHTSQYLCATGGPRANNEQFFGPGTRLTVL.

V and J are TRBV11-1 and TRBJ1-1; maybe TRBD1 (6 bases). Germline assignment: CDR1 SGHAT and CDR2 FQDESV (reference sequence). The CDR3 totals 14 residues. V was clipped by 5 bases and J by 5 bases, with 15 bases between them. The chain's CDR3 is CASSPGSGQTEAFF. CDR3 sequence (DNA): TGTGCCAGCAGCCCCGGCAGCGGACAGACTGAAGCTTTCTTT. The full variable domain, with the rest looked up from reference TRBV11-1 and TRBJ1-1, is EAEVAQSPRYKITEKSQAVAFWCDPISGHATLYWYRQILGQGPELLVQFQDESVVDDSQLPKDRFSAERLKGVDSTLKIQPAELGDSAMYLCASSPGSGQTEAFFGQGTRLTVV.

The CDR3 bases are TGCAGCGTCATTGGACAGGGAGGACCCACCGGCCTCTACGAGCAGTACTTC. It translates to CSVIGQGGPTGLYEQYF. This sequence joins TRBV29-1 and TRBJ2-7, with 8 bases matching TRBD1. V was pared by 6 bases and J by 3 bases, with 19 bases of the junction left unmatched. Germline values: CDR1 SQVTM, CDR2 ANQGSEA. This CDR3 is 17 amino acids long.

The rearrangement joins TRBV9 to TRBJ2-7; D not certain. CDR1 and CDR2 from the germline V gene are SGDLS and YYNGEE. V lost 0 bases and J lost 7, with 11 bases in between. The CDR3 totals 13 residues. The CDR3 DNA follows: TGTGCCAGCAGCGTAGACCAGTTAGGGGAGCAGTACTTC. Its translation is CASSVDQLGEQYF.

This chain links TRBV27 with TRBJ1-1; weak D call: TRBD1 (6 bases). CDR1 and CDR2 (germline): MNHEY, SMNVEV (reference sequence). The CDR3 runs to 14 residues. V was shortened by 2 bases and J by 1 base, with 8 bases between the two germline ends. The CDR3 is CASSLGGGNTEAFF. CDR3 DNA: TGTGCCAGCAGTTTAGGGGGCGGGAACACTGAAGCTTTCTTT.

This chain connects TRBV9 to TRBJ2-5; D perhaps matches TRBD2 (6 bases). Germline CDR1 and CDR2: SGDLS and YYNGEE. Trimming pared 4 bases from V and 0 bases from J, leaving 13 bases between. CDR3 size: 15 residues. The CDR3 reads CASSLRDLHQETQYF. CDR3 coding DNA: TGTGCCAGCAGCCTTAGGGACTTACACCAAGAGACCCAGTACTTC.

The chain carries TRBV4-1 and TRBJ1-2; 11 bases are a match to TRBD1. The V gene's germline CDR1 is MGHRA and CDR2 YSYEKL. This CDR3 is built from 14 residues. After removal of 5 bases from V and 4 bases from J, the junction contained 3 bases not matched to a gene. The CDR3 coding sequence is TGCGCCAGCAGCACGGGACAGGGGGTCTATGGCTACACCTTC. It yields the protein CASSTGQGVYGYTF.

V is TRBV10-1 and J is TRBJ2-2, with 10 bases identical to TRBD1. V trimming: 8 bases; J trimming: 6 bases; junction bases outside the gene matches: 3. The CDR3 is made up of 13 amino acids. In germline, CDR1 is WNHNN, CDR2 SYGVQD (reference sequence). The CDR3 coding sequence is TGCGCCAGCGGGACAGGGGTGCCCGGGGAGCTGTTTTTT. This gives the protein CASGTGVPGELFF.

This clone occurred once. Here the CDR3 DNA reads TGTGCCAGCAGACGATCAGGGATGAACACTGAAGCTTTCTTT. The encoded protein is CASRRSGMNTEAFF. The chain links TRBV2 to TRBJ1-1; maybe TRBD1 (5 bases). Trimming cost V 6 bases and J 0 bases, with 11 bases left between them. CDR1 and CDR2 (germline): SNHLY, FYNNEI. The CDR3 contains 14 residues.

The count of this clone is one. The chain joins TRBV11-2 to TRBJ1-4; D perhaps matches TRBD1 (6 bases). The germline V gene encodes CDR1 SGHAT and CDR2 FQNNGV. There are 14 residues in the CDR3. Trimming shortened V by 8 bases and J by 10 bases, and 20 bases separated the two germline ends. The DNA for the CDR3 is TGTGCCAGCCGACACCGGATCGGGGGCGGAAAACTGTTTTTT. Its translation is CASRHRIGGGKLFF.